This T cell receptor beta chain appears in the sequencing data of a study of OX40 agonist ivuxolimab in advanced cancers. Study context: Partial responses occurred in three patients (one hepatocellular carcinoma, two cutaneous melanoma).

Germline trimming cut 6 bases from V and 6 bases from J; bases unmatched to any gene: 14. The CDR3 is 15 residues long. Looked up from germline, CDR1 is SGHRS and CDR2 is YFSETQ. As for this clone: Other DNA sequences in the same sample also yield this CDR3.

At cycle 4 day 1, cycle 7 day 1, and baseline, blood was sampled. Clones were sequenced by immunoSEQ multiplex PCR, and TCRdb holds only the in-frame ones, with some missing. The table records 50,000 to 60,000 clones, approximately 83% of them present only once. The source of this sequence is an adult with an advanced solid tumor such as melanoma, head and neck, liver or kidney cancer. This specimen was CD4+ or CD8+ T cells sorted from blood, taken in a trial of the OX40 agonist ivuxolimab. This chain connects TRBV5-1 to TRBJ1-2; TRBD1 aligns across 7 bases. DNA for the CDR3: TGCGCCAGCAAGTGGGGTGGAGGGGGCGCCGATGGCTACACCTTC. Its translation: CASKWGGGGADGYTF.